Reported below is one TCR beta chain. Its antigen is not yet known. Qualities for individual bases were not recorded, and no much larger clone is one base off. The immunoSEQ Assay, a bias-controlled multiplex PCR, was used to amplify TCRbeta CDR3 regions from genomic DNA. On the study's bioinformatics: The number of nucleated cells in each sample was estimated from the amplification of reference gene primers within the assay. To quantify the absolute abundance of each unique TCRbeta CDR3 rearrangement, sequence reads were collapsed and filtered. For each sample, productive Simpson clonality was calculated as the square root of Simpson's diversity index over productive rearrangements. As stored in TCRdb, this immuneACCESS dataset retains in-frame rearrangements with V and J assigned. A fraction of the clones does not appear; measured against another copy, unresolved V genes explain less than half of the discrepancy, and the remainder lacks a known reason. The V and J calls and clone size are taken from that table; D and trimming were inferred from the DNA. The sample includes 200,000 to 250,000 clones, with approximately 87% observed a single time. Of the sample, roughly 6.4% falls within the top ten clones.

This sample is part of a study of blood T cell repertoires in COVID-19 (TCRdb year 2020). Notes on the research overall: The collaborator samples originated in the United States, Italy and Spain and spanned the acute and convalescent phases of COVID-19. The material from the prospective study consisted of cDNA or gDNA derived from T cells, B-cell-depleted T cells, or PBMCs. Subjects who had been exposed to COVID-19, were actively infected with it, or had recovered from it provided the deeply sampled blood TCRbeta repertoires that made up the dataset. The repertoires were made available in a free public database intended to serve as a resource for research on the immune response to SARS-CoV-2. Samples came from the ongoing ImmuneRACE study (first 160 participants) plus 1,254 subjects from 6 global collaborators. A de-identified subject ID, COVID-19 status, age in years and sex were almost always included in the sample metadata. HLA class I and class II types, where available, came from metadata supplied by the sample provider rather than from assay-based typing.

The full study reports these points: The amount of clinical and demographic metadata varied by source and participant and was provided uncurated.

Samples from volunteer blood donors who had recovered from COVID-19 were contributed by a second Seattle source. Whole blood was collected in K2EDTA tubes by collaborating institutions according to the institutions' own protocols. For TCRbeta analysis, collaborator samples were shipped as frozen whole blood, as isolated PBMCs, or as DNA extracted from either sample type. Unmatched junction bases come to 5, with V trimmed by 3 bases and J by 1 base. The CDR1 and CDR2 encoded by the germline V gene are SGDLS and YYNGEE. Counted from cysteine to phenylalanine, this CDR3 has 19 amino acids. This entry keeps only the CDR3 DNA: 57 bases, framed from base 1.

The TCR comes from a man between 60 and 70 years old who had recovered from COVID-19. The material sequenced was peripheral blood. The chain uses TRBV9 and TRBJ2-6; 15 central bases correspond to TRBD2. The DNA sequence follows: TGTGCCAGCAGCGCGGGACTAGCGGGAGGAGTATCTGGGGCCAACGTCCTGACTTTC. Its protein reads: CASSAGLAGGVSGANVLTF.